This TCR beta chain was sequenced for a study of blood T cell repertoires in COVID-19. About the research overall: Nucleic acid was either cDNA or gDNA, and it came from T cells, B-cell-depleted T cells, or PBMCs.

Those who participated ranged in age from roughly 18 to 90 years and resided in 24 US areas. A case of COVID-19 had been met by exposed participants within 2 weeks before study entry. Germline lookup yields CDR1 MDHEN and CDR2 SYDVKM. This CDR3 spans 15 amino acids. V dropped 8 bases and J dropped 0; count of bases not matched to a gene: 6. Original processing notes: Quantification of nucleated cells was approximated via reference gene primer amplification. TCRdb's copy holds only in-frame clones and misses some; the assay was immunoSEQ multiplex PCR. The V and J calls and clone size are taken from that table; D and trimming were inferred from the DNA. This sample has some 150,000 clones; approximately 80% occur once, and the top ten carry around 1.6%.

The V and J genes are TRBV28 and TRBJ1-4, with 7 bases lining up with TRBD1. The receptor's source is a woman aged 18 to 35 who had been exposed to COVID-19. Sequencing was done on a sample of PBMCs or T cells enriched from blood (not recorded which). CDR3 bases: TGTGCCAGCTATTCTGGGACAGCAACTAATGAAAAACTGTTTTTT. It translates to CASYSGTATNEKLFF.